This is a list of T cell receptor beta chains from one sample in a study of blood T cell repertoires in COVID-19. Clones were sequenced by immunoSEQ multiplex PCR, and TCRdb holds only the in-frame ones, with some missing. Of more than 85,000 clones listed, 70% to 90% are singletons. What was sequenced was peripheral blood. Source of these receptors: a man between 65 and 85 years old with acute or convalescent COVID-19. Each CDR3 is given with its conserved first and last residue. A D gene is named only where the DNA matches it firmly. Rows may omit the clone size; those that give it use once, few, many or a size class.

>TRBJ1-3|.|TRBV12-5|.
CASGPEAAGAGNTIYF
TGTGCTAGTGGCCCCGAAGCAGCGGGAGCTGGAAACACCATATATTTT
>TRBJ2-1|TRBD1|TRBV7-7|.
CASSPGQGSHNEQFF
TGTGCCAGCAGCCCGGGACAGGGTAGCCACAATGAGCAGTTCTTC
>TRBJ2-1|.|TRBV24-1|.
CATSDRGSYNEQFF
TGTGCCACCAGTGATCGGGGCTCCTACAATGAGCAGTTCTTC
>TRBJ1-2|.|TRBV19|few
CASSIQVAGSYYGYTF
TGTGCCAGTAGTATACAGGTCGCGGGCAGCTACTATGGCTACACCTTC
>TRBJ1-2|.|TRBV5-1|.
CASSETVNYGYTF
TGCGCCAGCAGCGAGACAGTTAACTATGGCTACACCTTC
>TRBJ1-4|.|TRBV19|.
CASSIDLQGWEKLFF
TGTGCCAGTAGTATAGATCTCCAGGGATGGGAAAAACTGTTTTTT
>TRBJ1-2|.|TRBV9|once
CASSVDPGKNYGYTF
TGTGCCAGCAGCGTCGACCCGGGGAAAAACTATGGCTACACCTTC
>TRBJ1-4|.|TRBV6-6|.
CASQEDEKLFF
TGTGCCAGCCAGGAGGACGAGAAACTGTTTTTT
>TRBJ2-7|.|TRBV9|once
CASSVAQGSRSEQYF
TGTGCCAGCAGCGTAGCTCAGGGATCCCGTAGCGAGCAGTACTTC
>TRBJ1-1|.|TRBV11-1|.
CASSYSTIMNTEAFF
TGTGCCAGCAGCTACTCGACAATTATGAACACTGAAGCTTTCTTT
>TRBJ2-7|TRBD2|TRBV5-1|.
CASSLGTSGAYEQYF
TGCGCCAGCAGCCTGGGGACTAGCGGGGCCTACGAGCAGTACTTC
>TRBJ1-5|TRBD1|TRBV27|.
CASSLGQGFRQPQHF
TGTGCCAGCAGTTTAGGACAGGGGTTTCGGCAGCCCCAGCATTTT
>TRBJ1-3|.|TRBV30|.
CAWTNAGYAGNTIYF
TGTGCCTGGACTAATGCAGGGTACGCTGGAAACACCATATATTTT
>TRBJ1-1|.|TRBV30|.
CAWSWPRAAEAFF
TGTGCCTGGAGTTGGCCCAGGGCCGCTGAAGCTTTCTTT
>TRBJ2-1|.|TRBV5-6|.
CASSAGGGFNEQFF
TGTGCCAGCAGCGCTGGTGGGGGCTTCAATGAGCAGTTCTTC
>TRBJ1-2|TRBD1|TRBV19|once
CASSTDRGTDGYTF
TGTGCCAGTAGTACGGACAGGGGGACGGATGGCTACACCTTC
>TRBJ1-6|.|TRBV5-4|.
CASSLDSNSPLHF
TGTGCCAGCAGCCTAGACAGTAATTCACCCCTCCACTTT
>TRBJ1-4|.|TRBV19|.
CASSMQTATNEKLFF
TGTGCCAGTAGTATGCAAACAGCAACTAATGAAAAACTGTTTTTT
>TRBJ1-1|TRBD1|TRBV9|once
CASSGAGQGYEAFF
TGTGCCAGCAGCGGCGCGGGACAGGGCTATGAAGCTTTCTTT
>TRBJ1-6|.|TRBV10-3|.
CATSWARVGTKGNSPLHF
TGTGCCACCTCATGGGCCAGGGTTGGAACCAAAGGGAATTCACCCCTCCACTTT
>TRBJ2-6|.|TRBV3-1/TRBV3-2|.
CASSPSSSGANVLTF
TGTGCCAGCAGCCCTTCCAGCTCTGGGGCCAACGTCCTGACTTTC
>TRBJ1-3|.|TRBV7-8|few
CASSLEQLSGNTIYF
TGTGCCAGCAGCTTAGAACAGCTCTCTGGAAACACCATATATTTT
>TRBJ1-3|.|TRBV5-4|.
CASSLWSGDTIYF
TGTGCCAGCAGCTTGTGGTCGGGAGACACCATATATTTT
>TRBJ1-3|TRBD1|TRBV6-5|few
CASSFTGVEGNTIYF
TGTGCCAGCAGTTTCACAGGGGTCGAAGGAAACACCATATATTTT
>TRBJ1-2|.|TRBV6-5|.
CASSLRDNPTVGYTF
TGTGCCAGCAGTCTAAGGGACAATCCAACTGTTGGCTACACCTTC
>TRBJ1-2|TRBD1|TRBV19|.
CASIGTGYDGYTF
TGTGCCAGTATCGGGACAGGGTATGATGGCTACACCTTC
>TRBJ2-3|.|TRBV5-1|.
CASSQRTGTDTQYF
TGCGCCAGCAGCCAGCGGACAGGCACAGATACGCAGTATTTT
>TRBJ1-2|.|TRBV15|few
CATSRDWQAASGYTF
TGTGCCACCAGCAGAGATTGGCAGGCCGCATCTGGCTACACCTTC
>TRBJ1-1|TRBD1|TRBV11-1|.
CASSAGTGGVETEAFF
TGTGCCAGCAGCGCCGGGACAGGGGGCGTAGAGACTGAAGCTTTCTTT
>TRBJ2-5|.|TRBV4-1|.
CASSQDEMETQYF
TGCGCCAGCAGCCAAGATGAGATGGAGACCCAGTACTTC
>TRBJ2-1|TRBD1|TRBV19|once
CASKGTGVNEQFF
TGTGCCAGTAAGGGGACAGGGGTCAATGAGCAGTTCTTC